One sample yielded the 14 T cell receptor beta chains listed below, sequenced in a study of T cell responses to AZD1222 COVID-19 vaccine. Data came from immunoSEQ multiplex PCR; TCRdb stores just in-frame clones and leaves some out. Among approximately 120,000 clones, more than 70% were seen once, and the ten largest hold 4.4%. This specimen was peripheral blood, taken 28 days after the second AZD1222 dose. The receptor source for this set is an adult who received the AZD1222 COVID-19 vaccine.

This clone has a handful of counts. The chain couples TRBV9 to TRBJ2-5; TRBD2 is a possible D gene (5 bases). The length of the CDR3 is 14 residues. V shed 0 bases and J shed 4 bases, with 10 bases lying between them. Germline V gene data show CDR1 as SGDLS and CDR2 as YYNGEE. CDR3 nucleotides: TGTGCCAGCAGCGTAGGAGGGTTATCAGAGACCCAGTACTTC. This codes for CASSVGGLSETQYF.

The chain recombines TRBV30 with TRBJ2-1; TRBD2 matches 11 bases. CDR3 length equals 14 residues. With V trimmed by 7 bases and J by 7 bases, 9 bases remained unmatched. Germline CDR1 is GTSNPN and CDR2 is SVGIG (reference sequence). CDR3 protein: CASGVSGGANEQFF. Here the CDR3 DNA reads TGTGCCTCCGGGGTTAGCGGGGGGGCGAATGAGCAGTTCTTC.

This clone was observed a handful of times. V usage is TRBV3-1 (or the pseudogene TRBV3-2) and J usage is TRBJ2-7; D is perhaps TRBD1 (5 bases). This CDR3 has 18 amino acids. Germline V gene lookup returns CDR1 LGHDT and CDR2 YNNKEL (reference sequence). V was pared by 4 bases and J by 1 base, with 23 bases between. The CDR3 here is CASSRKGFDSDISYEQYF. CDR3 sequence (DNA): TGTGCCAGCAGCCGGAAAGGGTTCGACAGCGATATTTCCTACGAGCAGTACTTC.

The V call is TRBV5-1, the J call TRBJ2-1; 13 nucleotides line up with TRBD2. The length of the CDR3 is 15 residues. V trimming: 4 bases; J trimming: 9 bases; junction bases outside the gene matches: 7. Germline loops: CDR1 SGHRS, CDR2 YFSETQ. This chain's CDR3 is CASSPTSGGAFEQFF. CDR3 nucleotides: TGCGCCAGCAGCCCAACTAGCGGGGGGGCCTTTGAGCAGTTCTTC.

This chain joins TRBV6-4 and TRBJ2-3; 7 bases are a match to TRBD2. V trimming: 5 bases; J trimming: 4 bases; junction bases outside the gene matches: 18. Germline CDR1 is MRHNA and CDR2 is SNTAGT. CDR3 length equals 18 residues. CDR3 amino acids: CASSPQPLGGSFPDTQYF. CDR3 DNA: TGTGCCAGCAGTCCCCAACCCCTGGGGGGGTCCTTCCCAGATACGCAGTATTTT.

The rearrangement joins TRBV7-2 to TRBJ2-7, with 12 bases aligning to TRBD2. CDR1 is SGHTA, CDR2 FQGNSA, per germline. CDR3 length equals 16 residues. V shed 5 bases, J shed 5 bases, and the junction held 10 bases outside the gene matches. In nucleotides, the CDR3 is TGTGCCAGCAGCCTAACTAGCGGGGGGCTCGACCACGAGCAGTACTTC. It translates to CASSLTSGGLDHEQYF.

This sequence joins TRBV30 and TRBJ1-6; D unclear. There are 12 residues in the CDR3. Trimming cost V 2 bases and J 9 bases, with 8 bases left between them. Germline loops: CDR1 GTSNPN, CDR2 SVGIG (reference sequence). DNA for the CDR3: TGTGCCTGGAGTAACGGACCTTCACCCCTCCACTTT. Encoded protein: CAWSNGPSPLHF.

This clone was picked up one time. The J gene is TRBJ1-3, the V gene TRBV7-8; D is unresolved. Germline values: CDR1 SGHVS, CDR2 FQNEAQ. The CDR3 has 14 amino acids. V was pared by 4 bases and J by 0 bases, with 7 bases between. CDR3 sequence (DNA): TGTGCCAGCAGCTACGGGCCCTCTGGAAACACCATATATTTT. Residues: CASSYGPSGNTIYF.

V is TRBV2 and J is TRBJ1-1, with a weak D call TRBD1 (6 bases). The germline V gene encodes CDR1 SNHLY and CDR2 FYNNEI. The CDR3 is 14 residues long. V shed 3 bases and J shed 2 bases, with 10 bases lying between them. The chain's CDR3 is CASSDLGGNTEAFF. The CDR3 nucleotides are TGTGCCAGCAGTGACTTAGGGGGAAACACTGAAGCTTTCTTT.

V gene TRBV19 combines with J gene TRBJ1-1, with a tentative D call TRBD1 (5 bases). CDR1 and CDR2 from the germline V gene are LNHDA and SQIVND (reference sequence). The CDR3 spans 15 residues. V lost 4 bases and J 3 bases, leaving 15 bases between the germline ends. CDR3: CASSRGDSGDTEAFF. Written as DNA, the CDR3 is TGTGCCAGTAGTAGGGGAGACAGTGGGGACACTGAAGCTTTCTTT.

The chain joins TRBV5-4 to TRBJ2-3; D might be TRBD1 (6 bases). Trimming removed 0 bases at V and 1 base at J, with 9 bases between. The CDR3 runs to 15 residues. Germline V gives CDR1 SGHNT, CDR2 YYREEE (reference sequence). The CDR3 DNA is TGTGCCAGCAGCTTGGCTTCAGGGGGCACAGATACGCAGTATTTT. This encodes CASSLASGGTDTQYF.

This clone came up once. The chain recombines TRBV6-2 or TRBV6-3 with TRBJ2-1; D gene unclear. Between the trimmed V and J ends, which lost 5 bases and 0 bases, there was a span of 11 bases. CDR1 is MNHEY and CDR2 is SVGEGT in the germline V gene. This CDR3 contains 15 residues. The CDR3 DNA is TGTGCCAGCAGTCCCACGGCCCGCTCCTACAATGAGCAGTTCTTC. As protein: CASSPTARSYNEQFF.

J is TRBJ2-3 and V is TRBV12-3 or TRBV12-4; D is unclear. The germline V and J ends were trimmed by 6 bases and 2 bases, with 9 bases remaining between them. CDR3 length equals 13 residues. CDR3 amino acids: CASSRTPTDTQYF. CDR3 sequence (DNA): TGTGCCAGCAGCCGAACCCCCACAGATACGCAGTATTTT.

The CDR3 DNA reads as TGCGCCAGCAGCCAAGAGAGGGACAGGGTAGGTTCTGGAAACACCATATATTTT. Its translation is CASSQERDRVGSGNTIYF. The chain has TRBV4-1 and TRBJ1-3, with TRBD1 identical over 9 bases. The germline V gene has CDR1 MGHRA and CDR2 YSYEKL. This CDR3 spans 18 amino acids. Losses at the gene ends were 0 bases for V and 1 base for J; bases not matched to a gene: 7.